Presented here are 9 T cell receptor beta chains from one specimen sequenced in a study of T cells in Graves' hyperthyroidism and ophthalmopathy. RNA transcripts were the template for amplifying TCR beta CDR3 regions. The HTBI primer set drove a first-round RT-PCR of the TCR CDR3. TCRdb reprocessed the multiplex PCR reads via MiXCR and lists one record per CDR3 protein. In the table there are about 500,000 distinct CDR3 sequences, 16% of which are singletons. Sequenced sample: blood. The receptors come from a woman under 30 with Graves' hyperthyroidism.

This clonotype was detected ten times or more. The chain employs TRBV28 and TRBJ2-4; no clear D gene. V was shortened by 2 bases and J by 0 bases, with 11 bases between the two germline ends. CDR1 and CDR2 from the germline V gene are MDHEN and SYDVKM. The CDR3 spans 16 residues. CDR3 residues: CASSLQVSLAKNIQYF. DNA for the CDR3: TGTGCCAGCAGTTTACAGGTTTCGCTAGCCAAAAACATTCAGTACTTC.

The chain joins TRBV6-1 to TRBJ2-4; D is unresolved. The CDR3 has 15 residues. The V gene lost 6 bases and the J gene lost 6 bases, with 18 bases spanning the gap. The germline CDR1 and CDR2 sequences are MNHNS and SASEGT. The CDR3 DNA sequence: TGTGCCAGCAGGATTTCACAGAGTCTTGGAAACATTCAGTACTTC. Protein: CASRISQSLGNIQYF.

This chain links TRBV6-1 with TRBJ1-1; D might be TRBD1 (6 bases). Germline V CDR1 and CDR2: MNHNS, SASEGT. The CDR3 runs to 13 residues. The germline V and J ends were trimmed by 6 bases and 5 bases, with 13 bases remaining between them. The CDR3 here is CASSTTGSTEAFF. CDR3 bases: TGTGCCAGCAGCACCACAGGGAGTACTGAAGCTTTCTTT.

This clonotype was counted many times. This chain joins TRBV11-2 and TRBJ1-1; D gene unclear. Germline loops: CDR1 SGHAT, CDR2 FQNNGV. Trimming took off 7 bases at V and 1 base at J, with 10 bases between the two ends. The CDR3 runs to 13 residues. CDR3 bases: TGTGCCAGCACCGGGGTGGCGAACACTGAAGCTTTCTTT. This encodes CASTGVANTEAFF.

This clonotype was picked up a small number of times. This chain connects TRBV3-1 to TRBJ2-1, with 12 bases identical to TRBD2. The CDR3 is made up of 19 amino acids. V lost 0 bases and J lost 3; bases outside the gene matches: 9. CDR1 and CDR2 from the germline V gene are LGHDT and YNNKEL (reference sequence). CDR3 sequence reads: CASSQEGASGRAYYNEQFF. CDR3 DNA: TGTGCCAGCAGCCAAGAAGGAGCTAGCGGGAGGGCCTACTACAATGAGCAGTTCTTC.

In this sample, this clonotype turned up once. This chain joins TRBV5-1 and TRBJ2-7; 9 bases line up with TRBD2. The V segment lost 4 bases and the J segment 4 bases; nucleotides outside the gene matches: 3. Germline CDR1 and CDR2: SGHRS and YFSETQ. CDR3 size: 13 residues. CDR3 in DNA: TGCGCCAGCAGCCGGACTAGCGAGTACGAGCAGTACTTC. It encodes CASSRTSEYEQYF.

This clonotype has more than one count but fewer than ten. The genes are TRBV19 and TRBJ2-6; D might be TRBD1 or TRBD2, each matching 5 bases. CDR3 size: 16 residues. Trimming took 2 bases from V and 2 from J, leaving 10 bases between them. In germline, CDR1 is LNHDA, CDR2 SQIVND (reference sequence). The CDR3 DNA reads TGTGCCAGTAGTATATATGGGGGAACTGGGGCCAACGTCCTGACTTTC. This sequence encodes CASSIYGGTGANVLTF.

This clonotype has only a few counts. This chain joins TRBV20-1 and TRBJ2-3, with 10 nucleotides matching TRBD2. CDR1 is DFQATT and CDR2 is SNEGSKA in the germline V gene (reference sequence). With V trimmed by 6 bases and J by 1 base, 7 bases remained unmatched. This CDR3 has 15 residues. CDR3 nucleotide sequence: TGCAGTGCCAAGGCTGGGACTAGCGGCACAGATACGCAGTATTTT. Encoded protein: CSAKAGTSGTDTQYF.

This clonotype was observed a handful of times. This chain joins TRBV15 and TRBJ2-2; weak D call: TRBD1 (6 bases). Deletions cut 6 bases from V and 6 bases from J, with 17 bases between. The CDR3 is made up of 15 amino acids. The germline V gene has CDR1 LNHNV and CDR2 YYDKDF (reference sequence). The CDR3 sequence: CATSTTTGWAGELFF. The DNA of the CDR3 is TGTGCCACCAGTACTACTACAGGGTGGGCCGGGGAGCTGTTTTTT.